The entry below gives a single T cell receptor beta chain sequence along with its context. Clones were sequenced by immunoSEQ multiplex PCR, and TCRdb holds only the in-frame ones, with some missing. The sample comprises tens of thousands of clones, approximately 91% of which are singletons, and about 1.9% rests with the top ten. The source of the sample is a study of cytomegalovirus exposure and HLA in healthy donors. For the study at large: The platform used for the 120 or so validation repertoires matched that of the approximately 640 first-cohort repertoires, a later analysis reported.

This CDR3 comprises 14 residues. The germline V gene encodes CDR1 MGHRA and CDR2 YSYEKL. V was clipped by 3 bases and J by 5 bases, with 11 bases between them. Donors were drawn from the roughly 110-subject validation cohort, separate from the roughly 610-subject first cohort. The TCR originated in a man aged 25 to 40 in good health and CMV-seronegative. The sequenced sample consisted of PBMCs. The chain has TRBV4-1 and TRBJ2-4, with a weak D call TRBD2 (5 bases). This CDR3 reads CASSHSVGENIQYF. For the CDR3, the DNA is TGCGCCAGCAGCCATTCCGTGGGAGAAAACATTCAGTACTTC.